This T cell receptor beta chain derives from a study of post-analysis software for immune sequencing data. Whole-study context: The study covered relapsing-remitting, secondary progressive and progressive-relapsing courses of multiple sclerosis.

This clonotype was found a few times. The target antigen is unknown. General observations from the study: Compared against controls, patients with multiple sclerosis displayed significantly lower normalized Chao1 diversity. Strong same-batch co-clustering of samples appeared with F measure clustering. Controls showed lower frequencies than patients for a few TRBV segments, and TRBV5-6, TRBV5-1 and TRBV20-1 were among these.

Trimming removed 2 bases from V and 2 bases from J, with 10 bases in between. CDR3 length equals 14 residues. Germline V gene sequence: CDR1 SGHRS, CDR2 YFSETQ. Incorporated into the TCR beta cDNA libraries were unique molecular identifiers, which served to reduce PCR and sequencing biases. Out of about 1 to 11 million T cells, 450,000 to 600,000 cDNA molecules were generated. TCRdb itself ran the PCR reads through MiXCR, one entry per CDR3 protein. The sample has a few hundred thousand distinct CDR3 sequences, approximately 34% seen once. The sequencing input was blood. This clonotype originated in a girl aged 10-17 years with multiple sclerosis. The rearrangement uses TRBV5-1 and TRBJ2-5; D is possibly TRBD1 (5 bases). As DNA, the CDR3 is TGCGCCAGCAGCTTACCAGGGTTTCAAGAGACCCAGTACTTC. It translates to CASSLPGFQETQYF.